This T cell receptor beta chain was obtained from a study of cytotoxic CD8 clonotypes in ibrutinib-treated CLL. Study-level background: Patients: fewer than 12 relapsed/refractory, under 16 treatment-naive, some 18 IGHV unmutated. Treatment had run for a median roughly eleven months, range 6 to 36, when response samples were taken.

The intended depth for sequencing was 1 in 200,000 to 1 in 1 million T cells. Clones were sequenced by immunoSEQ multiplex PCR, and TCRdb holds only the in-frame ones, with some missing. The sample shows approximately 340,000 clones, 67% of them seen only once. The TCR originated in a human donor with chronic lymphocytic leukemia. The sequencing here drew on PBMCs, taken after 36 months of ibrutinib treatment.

The CDR3 bases are TGTGCCGCCAGCAAGGGGCGGACAGGGATAAATGAGCAGTTCTTC. Amino acids: CAASKGRTGINEQFF. V is TRBV27 and J is TRBJ2-1; 8 bases match TRBD1. This CDR3 region has 15 residues. V lost 11 bases, J lost 7 bases, and 16 bases stayed unmatched. CDR1 and CDR2 (germline): MNHEY, SMNVEV (reference sequence).